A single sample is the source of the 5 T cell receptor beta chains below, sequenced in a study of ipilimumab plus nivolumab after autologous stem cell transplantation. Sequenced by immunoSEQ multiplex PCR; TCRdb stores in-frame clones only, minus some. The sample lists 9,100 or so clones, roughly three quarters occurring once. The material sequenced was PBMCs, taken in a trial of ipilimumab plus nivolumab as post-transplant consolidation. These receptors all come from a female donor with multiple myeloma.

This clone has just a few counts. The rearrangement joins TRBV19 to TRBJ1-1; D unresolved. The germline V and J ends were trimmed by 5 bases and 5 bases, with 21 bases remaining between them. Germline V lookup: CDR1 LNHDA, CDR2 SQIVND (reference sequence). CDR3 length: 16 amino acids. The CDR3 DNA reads TGTGCCAGTAGTCCTTATTTTCTGGGAGTCTCGACTGAAGCTTTCTTT. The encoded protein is CASSPYFLGVSTEAFF.

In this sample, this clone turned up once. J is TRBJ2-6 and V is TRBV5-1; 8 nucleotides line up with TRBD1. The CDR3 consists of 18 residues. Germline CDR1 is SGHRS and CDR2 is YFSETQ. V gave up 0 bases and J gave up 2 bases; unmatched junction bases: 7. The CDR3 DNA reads TGCGCCAGCAGCTTGGGGGCAGGGGGCTTCGCTGGGGCCAACGTCCTGACTTTC. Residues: CASSLGAGGFAGANVLTF.

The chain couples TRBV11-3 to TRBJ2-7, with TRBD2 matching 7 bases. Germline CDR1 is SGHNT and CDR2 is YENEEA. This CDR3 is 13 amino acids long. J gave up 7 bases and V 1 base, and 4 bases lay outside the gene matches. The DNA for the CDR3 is TGTGCCAGCAGCTTAGTAGGGAGGGAGGAGCAGTACTTC. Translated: CASSLVGREEQYF.

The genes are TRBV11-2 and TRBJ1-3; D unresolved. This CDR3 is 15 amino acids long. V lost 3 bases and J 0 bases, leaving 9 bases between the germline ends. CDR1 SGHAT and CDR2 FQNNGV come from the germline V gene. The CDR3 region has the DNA TGTGCCAGCAGCTTGGAGGGCCGCTCTGGAAACACCATATATTTT. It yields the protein CASSLEGRSGNTIYF. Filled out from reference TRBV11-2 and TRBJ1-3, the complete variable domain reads EAGVAQSPRYKIIEKRQSVAFWCNPISGHATLYWYQQILGQGPKLLIQFQNNGVVDDSQLPKDRFSAERLKGVDSTLKIQPAKLEDSAVYLCASSLEGRSGNTIYFGEGSWLTVV.

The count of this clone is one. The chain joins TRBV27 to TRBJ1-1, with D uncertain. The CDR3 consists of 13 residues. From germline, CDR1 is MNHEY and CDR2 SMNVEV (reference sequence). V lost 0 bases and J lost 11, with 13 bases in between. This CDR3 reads CASSLSAGREAFF. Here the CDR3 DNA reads TGTGCCAGCAGTTTATCAGCCGGACGAGAGGCTTTCTTT.